This T cell receptor beta chain was obtained from a study of T cell responses to AZD1222 COVID-19 vaccine. Between the trimmed V and J ends, which lost 4 bases and 2 bases, there was a span of 20 bases. This CDR3 comprises 17 residues. Per the germline V gene, CDR1 is MNHNS and CDR2 is SASEGT. Points from the study as a whole: The number of AZD1222 recipients seropositive at baseline was only six. White British ancestry dominated among donors, who included more females, and clonal diversity was possibly underestimated.

In the case of this clone: The antigen remains undetermined.

Sequencing was performed with immunoSEQ multiplex PCR; in TCRdb, only in-frame clones are kept and a portion is missing. The repertoire holds around 200,000 clones, with roughly 93% as singletons. The source is an adult who received the MenACWY meningococcal vaccine as a control. The sample was peripheral blood, taken 28 days after the second dose of the MenACWY control vaccine. The chain is built from TRBV6-1 and TRBJ1-1; D remains ambiguous. The CDR3 DNA reads TGTGCCAGCAGTGGGTTATCTAGGGCATGGAGTAACACTGAAGCTTTCTTT. Its translation: CASSGLSRAWSNTEAFF.